This TCR beta chain originates from a study of cytomegalovirus exposure and HLA in healthy donors. In the study overall: A prior study identified just under 120 million unique TCR beta sequences from about 179 million T cells.

Researchers ran the PCR with 60 Vbeta and 13 Jbeta primers. Generated by immunoSEQ multiplex PCR, the TCRdb table keeps only in-frame clones and is missing some. The sample consists of about 97,000 clones, roughly 71% of them appearing once. J was trimmed by 1 base and V by 2 bases; bases with no gene match: 14. Germline V gives CDR1 SEHNR, CDR2 FQNEAQ (reference sequence). The CDR3 is made up of 19 amino acids. The study's findings and limits: Association of about 17,000 TCR beta sequences with HLA alleles was found at 0.05 false discovery rate in a later analysis. The study recorded 150 to 200 TCR beta chains that were cytomegalovirus-associated. TRBV6-2, TRBV6-3 and some other V segments were excluded as indistinguishable.

With regard to this clone: Its target is unknown.

The chain combines TRBV7-9 with TRBJ1-3; TRBD1 aligns across 7 bases. Sequences were obtained from PBMCs. The TCR was taken from a man aged 50-59 years in good health and CMV-seronegative. The CDR3 DNA follows: TGTGCCAGCAGCTTAAAAGCGGCAGGGGGTTTTGATTCTGGAAACACCATATATTTT. Protein: CASSLKAAGGFDSGNTIYF.